These T cell receptor beta chains were read from a single sample in a study of cytomegalovirus exposure and HLA in healthy donors. The method was immunoSEQ multiplex PCR; TCRdb's version includes in-frame clones alone and lacks a portion of them. The table records some 210,000 clones, around 73% of them present only once. Sequencing used PBMCs. Receptors were obtained from a male donor in good health and CMV-seronegative. The CDR3 runs from the conserved cysteine through the conserved F or W. Each record gives: clone size, V gene, D gene, J gene, CDR3 protein, CDR3 DNA. A D gene is named only where the DNA matches it firmly. Part of the rows lack a size; the others show once, few, many or a class for expanded clones.

abundance: -; v_gene: TRBV27; d_gene: TRBD1; j_gene: TRBJ2-7; CDR3aa: CASSSGQGPYEQYF; CDR3nt: TGTGCCAGCAGTTCGGGACAGGGTCCCTACGAGCAGTACTTC
abundance: -; v_gene: TRBV29-1; d_gene: TRBD2; j_gene: TRBJ2-7; CDR3aa: CSARLAGPYEQYF; CDR3nt: TGCAGCGCTCGACTAGCGGGGCCCTACGAGCAGTACTTC
abundance: -; v_gene: TRBV7-8; d_gene: TRBD2; j_gene: TRBJ2-3; CDR3aa: CASSVLPLAGGGDTQYF; CDR3nt: TGTGCCAGCAGTGTACTCCCTCTAGCGGGAGGGGGAGATACGCAGTATTTT
abundance: -; v_gene: TRBV6-1; d_gene: -; j_gene: TRBJ1-5; CDR3aa: CASSVSYQPQHF; CDR3nt: TGTGCCAGCAGTGTGTCCTATCAGCCCCAGCATTTT
abundance: -; v_gene: TRBV15; d_gene: TRBD1; j_gene: TRBJ1-2; CDR3aa: CATSRDQLGQGDYGYTF; CDR3nt: TGTGCCACCAGCAGAGATCAGTTAGGGCAGGGGGACTATGGCTACACCTTC
abundance: -; v_gene: TRBV6-1; d_gene: TRBD1; j_gene: TRBJ2-2; CDR3aa: CASPPPGQGFGELFF; CDR3nt: TGTGCCAGCCCCCCCCCGGGACAGGGATTTGGGGAGCTGTTTTTT
abundance: -; v_gene: TRBV27; d_gene: TRBD2; j_gene: TRBJ2-2; CDR3aa: CASSLPLAGAIGELFF; CDR3nt: TGTGCCAGCAGTTTACCCCTAGCGGGAGCGATCGGGGAGCTGTTTTTT
abundance: -; v_gene: TRBV28; d_gene: TRBD1; j_gene: TRBJ1-3; CDR3aa: CASQGVGSGNTIYF; CDR3nt: TGTGCCAGCCAGGGGGTCGGCTCTGGAAACACCATATATTTT
abundance: few; v_gene: TRBV4-1; d_gene: TRBD1; j_gene: TRBJ1-2; CDR3aa: CASSPSGTAYGYTF; CDR3nt: TGCGCCAGCAGCCCATCCGGGACAGCCTATGGCTACACCTTC
abundance: few; v_gene: TRBV27; d_gene: TRBD2; j_gene: TRBJ2-3; CDR3aa: CASSTLPASGRDTQYF; CDR3nt: TGTGCCAGCTCAACCCTCCCGGCTAGCGGGAGAGATACGCAGTATTTT
abundance: -; v_gene: TRBV2; d_gene: TRBD2; j_gene: TRBJ2-7; CDR3aa: CASSFDKAGGVYEQYF; CDR3nt: TGTGCCAGCAGTTTTGACAAAGCGGGAGGCGTCTACGAGCAGTACTTC
abundance: once; v_gene: TRBV19; d_gene: TRBD2; j_gene: TRBJ2-1; CDR3aa: CASSMTSGRDNEQFF; CDR3nt: TGTGCCAGTAGTATGACTAGCGGGAGGGACAATGAGCAGTTCTTC
abundance: -; v_gene: TRBV19; d_gene: TRBD2; j_gene: TRBJ2-1; CDR3aa: CASSIWTSGNDEQFF; CDR3nt: TGTGCCAGTAGTATCTGGACTAGCGGGAACGATGAGCAGTTCTTC
abundance: once; v_gene: TRBV19; d_gene: TRBD2; j_gene: TRBJ2-1; CDR3aa: CASRAGGHNEQFF; CDR3nt: TGTGCCAGTAGGGCGGGAGGGCACAATGAGCAGTTCTTC
abundance: -; v_gene: TRBV30; d_gene: TRBD2; j_gene: TRBJ2-5; CDR3aa: CAWSGSTSGRTYF; CDR3nt: TGTGCCTGGAGTGGGTCGACTAGCGGGAGAACGTACTTC
abundance: -; v_gene: TRBV6-1; d_gene: TRBD1; j_gene: TRBJ1-5; CDR3aa: CASSEGAGGRQPQHF; CDR3nt: TGTGCCAGCAGTGAAGGGGCAGGGGGCAGGCAGCCCCAGCATTTT
abundance: -; v_gene: TRBV5-4; d_gene: TRBD1; j_gene: TRBJ2-7; CDR3aa: CASSNPGTASYEQYF; CDR3nt: TGTGCCAGCTCAAATCCCGGGACAGCTTCCTACGAGCAGTACTTC
abundance: -; v_gene: TRBV7-9; d_gene: -; j_gene: TRBJ2-5; CDR3aa: CATREVQETQYF; CDR3nt: TGTGCCACCCGTGAGGTCCAAGAGACCCAGTACTTC
abundance: -; v_gene: TRBV7-8; d_gene: -; j_gene: TRBJ1-2; CDR3aa: CASSRSNTGDYGYTF; CDR3nt: TGTGCCAGCAGCCGTTCGAACACGGGAGACTATGGCTACACCTTC
abundance: -; v_gene: TRBV19; d_gene: -; j_gene: TRBJ1-5; CDR3aa: CASSIVLGTTQPQHF; CDR3nt: TGTGCCAGTAGTATAGTTCTGGGGACAACTCAGCCCCAGCATTTT